The entry that follows covers one TCR beta chain sequence. What it recognizes is unknown. V was pared by 3 bases and J by 10 bases, with 10 bases between. The germline gives CDR1 MDHEN, CDR2 SYDVKM. The CDR3 loop spans 12 amino acids. Sequencing used immunoSEQ multiplex PCR; TCRdb keeps in-frame clones, though not all of them. The data hold tens of thousands of clones, with around 87% observed a single time. The sample comes from a study of T cell responses to AZD1222 COVID-19 vaccine. Study-wide context: Pooling covered second doses at about 4 or about 12 weeks.

Whole-study results and caveats: White British donors predominated, females outnumbered males, and clonal diversity was possibly underestimated. No day 14 peak samples; only post-peak repertoires were characterized. Just a handful of AZD1222 recipients tested seropositive at baseline.

The J gene is TRBJ2-1, the V gene TRBV28; D is unresolved. This specimen consisted of peripheral blood, obtained on day 0 of AZD1222 vaccination. This receptor was obtained from an adult in good health. The CDR3 nucleotides read TGTGCCAGCAGTTTCCGACCCCCGGAGCAGTTCTTC. Amino acids: CASSFRPPEQFF.